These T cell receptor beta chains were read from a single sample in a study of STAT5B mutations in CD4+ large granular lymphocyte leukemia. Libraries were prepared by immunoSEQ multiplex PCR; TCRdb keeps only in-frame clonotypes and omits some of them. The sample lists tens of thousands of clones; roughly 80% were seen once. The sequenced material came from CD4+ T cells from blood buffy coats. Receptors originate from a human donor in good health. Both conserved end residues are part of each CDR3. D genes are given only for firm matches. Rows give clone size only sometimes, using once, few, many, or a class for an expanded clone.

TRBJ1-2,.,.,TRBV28,CASSRLGLGYGYTF,TGTGCCAGCAGTCGGTTGGGCCTGGGGTATGGCTACACCTTC
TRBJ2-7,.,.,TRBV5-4,CASSLAAEQGQYF,TGTGCCAGCAGCTTGGCCGCGGAACAGGGTCAGTACTTC
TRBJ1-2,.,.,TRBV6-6,CASSYGGGGGYTF,TGTGCCAGCAGTTACGGGGGGGGCGGTGGCTACACCTTC
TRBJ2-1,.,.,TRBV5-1,CASSFGSSYNEQFF,TGCGCCAGCAGCTTCGGCAGCTCCTACAATGAGCAGTTCTTC
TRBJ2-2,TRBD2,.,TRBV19,CASSSLAGAGTGELFF,TGTGCCAGTAGTTCATTAGCGGGAGCGGGCACCGGGGAGCTGTTTTTT
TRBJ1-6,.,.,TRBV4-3,CASSQDMPSENSPLHF,TGCGCCAGCAGCCAAGATATGCCATCCGAGAATTCACCCCTCCACTTT
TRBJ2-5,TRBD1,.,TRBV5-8,CASNRGGSLETQYF,TGTGCCAGTAACAGGGGTGGAAGTTTAGAGACCCAGTACTTC
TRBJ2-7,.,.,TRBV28,CASSAVGPYEQYF,TGTGCCAGCAGTGCGGTTGGCCCCTACGAGCAGTACTTC
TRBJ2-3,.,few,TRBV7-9,CASSLGLPPSTDTQYF,TGTGCCAGCAGCCTAGGACTGCCTCCCAGCACAGATACGCAGTATTTT
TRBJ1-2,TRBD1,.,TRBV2,CASSEGQVSNYGYTF,TGTGCCAGCAGCGAGGGACAGGTCTCTAACTATGGCTACACCTTC
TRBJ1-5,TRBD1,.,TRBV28,CASTQGYQPQHF,TGTGCCAGTACACAGGGGTATCAGCCCCAGCATTTT
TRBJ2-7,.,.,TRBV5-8,CASSLGTYEQYF,TGTGCCAGCAGCTTAGGCACCTACGAGCAGTACTTC
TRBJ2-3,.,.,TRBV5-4,CASSLSFHPTDTQYF,TGTGCCAGCAGCTTGTCATTCCACCCCACAGATACGCAGTATTTT
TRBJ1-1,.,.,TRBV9,CASSVSEGEAFF,TGTGCCAGCAGCGTTTCAGAGGGTGAAGCTTTCTTT
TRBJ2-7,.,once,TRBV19,CASSAQDFYEQYF,TGTGCCAGTAGTGCCCAGGATTTCTACGAGCAGTACTTC
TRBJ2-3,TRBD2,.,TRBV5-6,CASSSPREGTDTQYF,TGTGCCAGCAGCTCCCCTCGGGAGGGCACAGATACGCAGTATTTT
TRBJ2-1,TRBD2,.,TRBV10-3,CAISEMAGSGNSYNEQFF,TGTGCCATCAGTGAAATGGCTGGGAGCGGGAACTCCTACAATGAGCAGTTCTTC
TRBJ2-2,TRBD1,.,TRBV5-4,CASSPQGQASTGELFF,TGTGCCAGCAGCCCTCAGGGACAGGCGTCCACCGGGGAGCTGTTTTTT
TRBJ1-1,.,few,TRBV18,CASSTAGATTEAFF,TGTGCCAGCTCAACGGCAGGGGCCACAACTGAAGCTTTCTTT
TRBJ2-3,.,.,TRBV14,CASSQSRAGMGTDTQYF,TGTGCCAGCAGCCAATCTCGGGCTGGGATGGGCACAGATACGCAGTATTTT
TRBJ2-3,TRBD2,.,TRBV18,CASLLAGQDTQYF,TGTGCCAGCCTTTTAGCGGGGCAAGATACGCAGTATTTT
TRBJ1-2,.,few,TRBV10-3,CAISEEADGYTF,TGTGCCATCAGTGAGGAGGCAGATGGCTACACCTTC
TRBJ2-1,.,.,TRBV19,CASSIDWERMDEQFF,TGTGCCAGTAGTATAGATTGGGAGAGAATGGACGAGCAGTTCTTC
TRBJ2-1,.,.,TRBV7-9,CASSFAGHPYNEQFF,TGTGCCAGCAGCTTCGCAGGGCACCCCTACAATGAGCAGTTCTTC
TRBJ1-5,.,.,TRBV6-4,CASSEGRIPRLGQPQHF,TGTGCCAGCAGTGAGGGACGAATTCCAAGGCTGGGTCAGCCCCAGCATTTT
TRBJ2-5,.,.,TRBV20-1,CSAIQETQYF,TGCAGTGCTATCCAAGAGACCCAGTACTTC
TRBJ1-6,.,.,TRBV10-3,CAISGDNPINSPLHF,TGTGCCATCAGTGGGGACAACCCTATTAATTCACCCCTCCACTTT
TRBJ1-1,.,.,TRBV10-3,CAIRPALNTEAFF,TGTGCCATCAGGCCGGCCTTGAACACTGAAGCTTTCTTT
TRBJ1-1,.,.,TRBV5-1,CASSSKPTGELEAFF,TGCGCCAGCAGCTCCAAGCCGACAGGAGAACTTGAAGCTTTCTTT
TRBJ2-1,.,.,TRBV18,CASSLFGGGAGPAVTSYNEQFF,TGTGCCAGCTCACTTTTCGGTGGGGGGGCTGGCCCAGCTGTTACTTCCTACAATGAGCAGTTCTTC
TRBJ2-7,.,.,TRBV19,CASREGVLSYEQYF,TGTGCCAGTAGAGAAGGGGTTCTCTCCTACGAGCAGTACTTC
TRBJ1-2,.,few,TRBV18,CASSPLSRYGYTF,TGTGCCAGCTCACCATTAAGTCGCTATGGCTACACCTTC
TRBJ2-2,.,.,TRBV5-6,CASSLSGLQWTGELFF,TGTGCCAGCAGCTTGAGCGGACTCCAATGGACCGGGGAGCTGTTTTTT
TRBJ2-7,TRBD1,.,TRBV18,CASSRNRGERDEQYF,TGTGCCAGCTCCCGCAACAGGGGGGAAAGGGACGAGCAGTACTTC
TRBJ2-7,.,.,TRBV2,CASSDVGVPPYEQYF,TGTGCCAGCAGTGATGTCGGGGTCCCCCCCTACGAGCAGTACTTC
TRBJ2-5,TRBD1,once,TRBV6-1,CASTPGQGARETQYF,TGTGCCAGCACGCCTGGACAGGGGGCGAGAGAGACCCAGTACTTC
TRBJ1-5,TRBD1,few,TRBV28,CASRGQGNQPQHF,TGTGCCAGCAGGGGACAGGGCAATCAGCCCCAGCATTTT
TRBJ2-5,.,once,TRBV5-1,CASSLGGTIGETQYF,TGCGCCAGCAGCTTGGGGGGGACGATAGGAGAGACCCAGTACTTC
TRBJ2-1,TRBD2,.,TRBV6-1,CASRLAGDYNEQFF,TGTGCCAGCAGGCTAGCGGGAGACTACAATGAGCAGTTCTTC
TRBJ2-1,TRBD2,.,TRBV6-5,CASSPPGLAGGEQFF,TGTGCCAGCAGCCCTCCGGGACTAGCGGGAGGCGAGCAGTTCTTC
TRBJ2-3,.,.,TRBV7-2,CASSFAAVTDTQYF,TGTGCCAGCAGCTTCGCAGCGGTCACAGATACGCAGTATTTT
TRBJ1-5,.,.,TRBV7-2,CATGTGIGQPQHF,TGTGCCACGGGGACGGGAATCGGTCAGCCCCAGCATTTT
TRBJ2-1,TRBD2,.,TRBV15,CATSRGGTSGYNEQFF,TGTGCCACCAGCAGAGGCGGGACTAGCGGATACAATGAGCAGTTCTTC
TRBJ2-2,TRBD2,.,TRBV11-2,CASSPSSGRQTGELFF,TGTGCCAGCAGCCCTTCTAGCGGGAGACAGACCGGGGAGCTGTTTTTT
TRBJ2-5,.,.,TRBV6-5,CASSYGGADRETQYF,TGTGCCAGCAGTTACGGGGGCGCTGATAGAGAGACCCAGTACTTC
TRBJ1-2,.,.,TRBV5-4,CASERQGTYGYTF,TGTGCCAGCGAACGGCAGGGGACCTATGGCTACACCTTC
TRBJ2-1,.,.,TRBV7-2,CASSLGDEQFF,TGTGCCAGCAGCTTAGGGGATGAGCAGTTCTTC
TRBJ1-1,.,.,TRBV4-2,CASSQSANTEAFF,TGTGCCAGCAGCCAGAGCGCTAACACTGAAGCTTTCTTT
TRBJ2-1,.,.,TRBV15,CATSRDFNEQFF,TGTGCCACCAGCAGAGATTTCAATGAGCAGTTCTTC
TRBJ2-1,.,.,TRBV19,CASMSYSSYNEQFF,TGTGCCAGTATGAGTTATAGTTCCTACAATGAGCAGTTCTTC
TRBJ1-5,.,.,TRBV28,CASSLRGDNQPQHF,TGTGCCAGCAGTTTAAGGGGCGACAATCAGCCCCAGCATTTT
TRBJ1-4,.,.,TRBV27,CASSFPARNEKLFF,TGTGCCAGCAGTTTCCCCGCCAGGAATGAAAAACTGTTTTTT
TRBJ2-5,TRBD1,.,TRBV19,CASSPRDSGGTQYF,TGTGCCAGTAGTCCCCGGGACAGTGGAGGGACCCAGTACTTC
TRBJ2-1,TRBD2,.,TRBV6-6,CASSYGGREIYNEQFF,TGTGCCAGCAGTTACGGTGGGCGGGAGATTTACAATGAGCAGTTCTTC
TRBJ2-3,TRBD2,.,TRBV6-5,CASSLLAPSTDTQYF,TGTGCCAGCAGCCTACTAGCGCCTAGCACAGATACGCAGTATTTT
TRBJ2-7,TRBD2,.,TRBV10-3,CAISEGTSEIYEQYF,TGTGCCATCAGTGAAGGGACTAGCGAAATCTACGAGCAGTACTTC
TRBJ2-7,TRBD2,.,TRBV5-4,CASSIPGTSGTAEQYF,TGTGCCAGCAGCATACCCGGGACTAGCGGGACGGCCGAGCAGTACTTC
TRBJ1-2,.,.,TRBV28,CASSSALQGYTF,TGTGCCAGCAGTTCAGCACTTCAGGGCTACACCTTC
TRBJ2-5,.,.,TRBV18,CASSPAGYETQYF,TGTGCCAGCTCACCAGCGGGATATGAGACCCAGTACTTC